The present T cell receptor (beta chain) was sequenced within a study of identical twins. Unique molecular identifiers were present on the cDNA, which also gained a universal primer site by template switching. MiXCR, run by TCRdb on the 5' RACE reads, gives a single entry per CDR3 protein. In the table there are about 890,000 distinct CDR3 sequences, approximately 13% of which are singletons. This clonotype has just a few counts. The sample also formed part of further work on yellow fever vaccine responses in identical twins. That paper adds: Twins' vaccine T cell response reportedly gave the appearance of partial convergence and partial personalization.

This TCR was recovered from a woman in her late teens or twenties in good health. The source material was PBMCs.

The CDR3 sequence is CASSLAGSGGAWYEQYV. The DNA for the CDR3 is TGTGCCAGCAGCTTGGCTGGTAGCGGGGGGGCCTGGTACGAGCAGTACGTC. The chain uses TRBV5-6 and TRBJ2-7; 11 nucleotides match TRBD2. With 0 bases clipped from V and 4 bases from J, the junction kept 9 bases outside the gene matches. CDR1 and CDR2 (germline): SGHDT, YYEEEE. There are 17 residues in the CDR3.